This T cell receptor (beta chain) originates from a study of long-term antiretroviral therapy in people with HIV. Researchers report immunoSEQ v3.0 was run at survey level. Per-sample TRB depth target: roughly 40,000-50,000 T-cell genomes. TCRdb keeps only in-frame clones here, not all; method: immunoSEQ multiplex PCR. The table records 10,000 or so clones, around 77% of them present only once. Study-wide points: ART preceded a rise in diversity that nonetheless stayed lower than in transplant donor controls. In HIV, the repertoires covered a tighter span of CDR3 lengths than in controls.

Points on this clone: The antigen remains undetermined.

The United States was where all participants with HIV were treated. Between the trimmed V and J ends, which lost 4 bases and 8 bases, there was a span of 14 bases. Germline CDR1 SGHTA, CDR2 FQGTGA. The CDR3 is made up of 13 amino acids. This chain joins TRBV7-3 and TRBJ1-2, with no clear D. The sequence was obtained from a man aged 30 to 39 with HIV. Here the sequenced sample was unsorted PBMCs, taken 0.4 years before starting antiretroviral therapy. The CDR3 protein is CASSSGRELGYTF. As DNA, the CDR3 is TGTGCCAGCAGCTCCGGTAGGGAGCTCGGCTACACCTTC.